This T cell receptor beta chain was retrieved from a study of T-cell reconstitution after alpha-beta-depleted transplantation in children. Study-level findings and limits: At the one-year point after transplant, T-cell counts and TCRbeta diversity were found to come mostly from T cells that had been newly produced.

As concerns this clonotype: Its target is not known.

Preparation of the TCRbeta library used unique molecular identifiers. TCRdb analysed the PCR reads with MiXCR anew, one entry per CDR3 protein. The table records about 250,000 distinct CDR3 sequences, around 25% of them present only once. This CDR3 is built from 14 residues. Germline CDR1 is SGHRS and CDR2 is YFSETQ. The ends were cut back, 0 bases at V and 0 bases at J, with 3 bases in the middle. This sequence originates from a female patient between 2 and 10 years old who had a stem cell transplant for congenital amegakaryocytic thrombocytopenia, so the T cells may come from the graft donor. The material sequenced was PBMCs, mostly from graft donor cells, taken 360 days after TCRalphabeta/CD19-depleted stem cell transplant. J is TRBJ1-4 and V is TRBV5-1, with no clear D. The CDR3 DNA follows: TGCGCCAGCAGCTTGGACACAACTAATGAAAAACTGTTTTTT. Translating gives CASSLDTTNEKLFF.